Following are 4 T cell receptor beta chains from one sample sequenced in a study of shared clonotypes between healthy human individuals. TCRdb's table, derived via immunoSEQ multiplex PCR, lists solely in-frame clones and lacks some. The sample yields some 2.1 million clones, approximately 95% seen once. The naive CD8 fraction comprised CD45RO-negative cells positively selected for CCR7 and excluded terminally differentiated effector memory CD45RA+ cells. Sequenced sample: naive CD8+ T cells sorted from blood. The source of these receptors is a man aged 18 to 29 in good health.

In its sample, this clone was seen once. The chain has TRBV7-6 and TRBJ2-3; D unresolved. This CDR3 has 14 amino acids. Germline values: CDR1 SGHVS, CDR2 FNYEAQ. The V end was cut by 4 bases, the J end by 0 bases, with 8 bases between. The CDR3 DNA reads TGTGCCAGCAGCTCCCTGGACAGCACAGATACGCAGTATTTT. Amino acid sequence: CASSSLDSTDTQYF.

The chain joins TRBV6-5 to TRBJ2-5; D tentatively reads TRBD1 or TRBD2 (7 bases each). From germline, CDR1 is MNHEY and CDR2 SVGAGI. The CDR3 contains 14 residues. V lost 4 bases, J lost 5 bases, and 14 bases lay in between. Here the CDR3 DNA reads TGTGCCAGCAGTTCCAGGGGGGGGCATGAGACCCAGTACTTC. Protein: CASSSRGGHETQYF.

Concerning this clone: Its ends do not fully match the called genes, so a read error is possible. This CDR3 is CASSLAARTGELFF. The CDR3 DNA sequence: TGTGCTAGCAGCTTAGCTGCTCGTACCGGGGAGCTGTTTTTT. The chain joins TRBV7-7 to TRBJ2-2, with D hard to call. CDR3 size: 14 residues. Germline CDR1 and CDR2: SSHAT and FNYEAQ (reference sequence).

Comment on this clone: The sample holds other DNA sequences that translate to the same CDR3. V usage is TRBV13 and J usage is TRBJ2-3, with unresolved D. Per the germline V gene, CDR1 is PRHDT and CDR2 is FYEKMQ (reference sequence). The CDR3 length is 12 residues. The V gene lost 5 bases and the J gene lost 2 bases, with 5 bases spanning the gap. The CDR3 reads CASSLSTDTQYF. Here the CDR3 DNA reads TGTGCCAGCAGCCTTTCCACAGATACGCAGTATTTT.